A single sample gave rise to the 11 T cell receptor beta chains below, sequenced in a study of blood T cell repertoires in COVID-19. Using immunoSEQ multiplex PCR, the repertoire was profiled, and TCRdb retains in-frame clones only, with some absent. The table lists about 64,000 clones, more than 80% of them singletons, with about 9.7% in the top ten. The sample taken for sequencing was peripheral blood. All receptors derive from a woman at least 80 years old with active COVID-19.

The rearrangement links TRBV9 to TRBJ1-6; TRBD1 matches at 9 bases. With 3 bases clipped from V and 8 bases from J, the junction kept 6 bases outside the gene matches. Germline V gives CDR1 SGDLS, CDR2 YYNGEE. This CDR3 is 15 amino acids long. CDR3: CASSARTGAYSPLHF. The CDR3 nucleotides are TGTGCCAGCAGCGCTAGGACAGGGGCCTATTCACCCCTCCACTTT. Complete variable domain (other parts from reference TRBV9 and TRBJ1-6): DSGVTQTPKHLITATGQRVTLRCSPRSGDLSVYWYQQSLDQGLQFLIQYYNGEERAKGNILERFSAQQFPDLHSELNLSSLELGDSALYFCASSARTGAYSPLHFGNGTRLTVT.

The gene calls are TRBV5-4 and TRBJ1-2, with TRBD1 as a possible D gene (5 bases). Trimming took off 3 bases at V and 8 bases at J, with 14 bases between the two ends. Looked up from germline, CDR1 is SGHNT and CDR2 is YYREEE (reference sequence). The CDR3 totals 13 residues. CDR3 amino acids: CASSWRGSEGYTF. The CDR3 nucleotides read TGTGCCAGCAGCTGGCGGGGCTCGGAGGGCTACACCTTC.

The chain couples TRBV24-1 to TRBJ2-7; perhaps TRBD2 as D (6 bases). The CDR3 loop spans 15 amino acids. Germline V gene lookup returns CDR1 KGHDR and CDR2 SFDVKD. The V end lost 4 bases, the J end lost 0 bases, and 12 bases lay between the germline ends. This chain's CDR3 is CATSDPQGGSYEQYF. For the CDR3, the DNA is TGTGCCACCAGTGACCCCCAGGGAGGCTCCTACGAGCAGTACTTC.

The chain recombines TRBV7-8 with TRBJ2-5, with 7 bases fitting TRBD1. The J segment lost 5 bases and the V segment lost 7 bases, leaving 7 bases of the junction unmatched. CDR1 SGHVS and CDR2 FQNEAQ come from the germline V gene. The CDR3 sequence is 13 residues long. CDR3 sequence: CASTETGWETQYF. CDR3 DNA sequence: TGTGCCAGCACCGAGACAGGGTGGGAGACCCAGTACTTC.

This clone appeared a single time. The CDR3 spells CASSPGTGGNTEAFF. The CDR3 DNA reads as TGCGCCAGCAGCCCCGGGACAGGGGGAAACACTGAAGCTTTCTTT. V and J are TRBV4-1 and TRBJ1-1; 11 bases match TRBD1. V lost 4 bases and J lost 2; bases outside the gene matches: 3. CDR3 length equals 15 residues. CDR1 and CDR2 (germline): MGHRA, YSYEKL.

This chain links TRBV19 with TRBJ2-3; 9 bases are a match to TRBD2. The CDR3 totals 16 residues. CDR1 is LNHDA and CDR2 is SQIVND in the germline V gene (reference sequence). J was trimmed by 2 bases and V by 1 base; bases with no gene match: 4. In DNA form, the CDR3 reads TGTGCCAGTAGTATAGCTCCTAGCGGGGCCACAGATACGCAGTATTTT. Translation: CASSIAPSGATDTQYF.

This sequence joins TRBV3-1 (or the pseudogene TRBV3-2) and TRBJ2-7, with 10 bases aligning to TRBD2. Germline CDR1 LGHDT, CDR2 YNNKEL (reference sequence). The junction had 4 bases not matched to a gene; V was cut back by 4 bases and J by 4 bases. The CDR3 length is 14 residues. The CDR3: CASSLSSGSYEQYF. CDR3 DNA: TGTGCCAGCAGCCTGTCTAGCGGGAGTTACGAGCAGTACTTC.

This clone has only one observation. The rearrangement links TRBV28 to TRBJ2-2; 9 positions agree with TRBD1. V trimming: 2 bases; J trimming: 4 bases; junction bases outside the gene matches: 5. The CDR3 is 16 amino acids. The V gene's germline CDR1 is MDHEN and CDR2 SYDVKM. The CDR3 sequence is CASSLLGTGSTGELFF. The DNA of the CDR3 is TGTGCCAGCAGTTTACTCGGGACAGGGTCCACCGGGGAGCTGTTTTTT.

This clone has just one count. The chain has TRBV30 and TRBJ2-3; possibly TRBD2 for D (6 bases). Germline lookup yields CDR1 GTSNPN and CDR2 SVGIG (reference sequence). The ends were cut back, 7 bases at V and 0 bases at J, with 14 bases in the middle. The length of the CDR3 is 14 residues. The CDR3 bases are TGTGCCTCCTCCCGGGGGATCAGCACAGATACGCAGTATTTT. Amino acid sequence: CASSRGISTDTQYF.

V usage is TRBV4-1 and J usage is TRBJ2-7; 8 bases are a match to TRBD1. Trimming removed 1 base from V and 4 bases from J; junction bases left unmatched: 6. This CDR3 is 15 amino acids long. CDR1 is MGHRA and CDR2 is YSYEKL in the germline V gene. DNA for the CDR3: TGCGCCAGCAGCCAAGCGCAACAGGGGGGTTACGAGCAGTACGTC. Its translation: CASSQAQQGGYEQYV.

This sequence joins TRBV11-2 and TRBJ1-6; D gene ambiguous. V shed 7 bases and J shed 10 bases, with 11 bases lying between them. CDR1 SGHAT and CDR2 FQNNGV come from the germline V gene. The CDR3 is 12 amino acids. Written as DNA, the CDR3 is TGTGCCAGCACCAGAGGGAGATCACCCCTCCACTTT. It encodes CASTRGRSPLHF.